The clone carrying this T cell receptor beta chain was seen repeatedly, ten times or more. CDR3 length: 11 amino acids. Deletions cut 1 base from V and 7 bases from J, with 5 bases between. CDR1 and CDR2 (germline): LGHDT, YNNKEL (reference sequence). TCRdb re-analysed the RT-PCR reads in MiXCR, keeping a single row per CDR3 protein. The data show 550,000 to 750,000 distinct CDR3 sequences, with 14% seen just once and about 3.6% held by the top ten. V gene TRBV3-1 combines with J gene TRBJ2-7, with D perhaps TRBD2 (5 bases). The specimen sequenced was memory CD4+ T cells from blood. This TCR was recovered from a female donor in good health, serving as a healthy control. This chain's CDR3 is CASSQAGEQYF. CDR3 bases: TGTGCCAGCAGCCAAGCGGGGGAGCAGTACTTC.